A selection of T cell receptor beta chains follows, all from one sample in a study of Ad26.COV2.S vaccination and SARS-CoV-2 variants. The data were produced by immunoSEQ multiplex PCR, yet TCRdb's version contains in-frame clones alone and is incomplete. The sample records approximately 460,000 clones, about 89% being singletons. Sequences were derived from peripheral blood, sampled in a trial of Ad26.COV2.S vaccine versus placebo. The receptors here all came from a person between 18 and 65 years old who received the Ad26.COV2.S COVID-19 vaccine or a placebo. Each CDR3 is given with its conserved first and last residue. A D gene is named only where the DNA matches it firmly. Clone size, where shown, is once, few, many, or a class for clones that have expanded.

j_gene: TRBJ1-2
abundance: -
v_gene: TRBV27
d_gene: TRBD1
CDR3nt: TGTGCCAGCAGTTCCTGGGACAGGCGAGGCGGCTACACCTTC
CDR3aa: CASSSWDRRGGYTF

j_gene: TRBJ1-2
abundance: few
v_gene: TRBV24-1
d_gene: -
CDR3nt: TGTGCCACCAGTGATTTAAGCGGGACGGAGGTTCCCTATGGCTACACCTTC
CDR3aa: CATSDLSGTEVPYGYTF

j_gene: TRBJ2-7
abundance: once
v_gene: TRBV7-6
d_gene: TRBD1
CDR3nt: TGTGCCAGCAGCCTGACAGGGCTCTACGAGCAGTACTTC
CDR3aa: CASSLTGLYEQYF

j_gene: TRBJ1-1
abundance: -
v_gene: TRBV7-2
d_gene: -
CDR3nt: TGTGCCAGCAGCTTCAACGAGGGGGGTCCTGAAGCTTTCTTT
CDR3aa: CASSFNEGGPEAFF

j_gene: TRBJ2-3
abundance: -
v_gene: TRBV5-1
d_gene: TRBD2
CDR3nt: TGCGCCAGCAGCTTCGAATTGACTAGCGCAGATACGCAGTATTTT
CDR3aa: CASSFELTSADTQYF

j_gene: TRBJ1-2
abundance: -
v_gene: TRBV11-1
d_gene: -
CDR3nt: TGTGCCACCCGTCCGGACCCTGCAGGTTCCAACTATGGCTACACCTTC
CDR3aa: CATRPDPAGSNYGYTF

j_gene: TRBJ1-5
abundance: -
v_gene: TRBV2
d_gene: -
CDR3nt: TGTGCCAGCAGTACCCAGGGCCCCGCGCAGCCCCAGCATTTT
CDR3aa: CASSTQGPAQPQHF

j_gene: TRBJ1-1
abundance: -
v_gene: TRBV28
d_gene: -
CDR3nt: TGTGCCAGCACCCTACTGGTGGGGGGGCGGGGCACTGAAGCTTTCTTT
CDR3aa: CASTLLVGGRGTEAFF

j_gene: TRBJ2-7
abundance: -
v_gene: TRBV7-2
d_gene: -
CDR3nt: TGTGCCAGCAGCGATAAGGGACAAGCGGTCCCCGAGCAGTACTTC
CDR3aa: CASSDKGQAVPEQYF

j_gene: TRBJ2-4
abundance: -
v_gene: TRBV30
d_gene: TRBD1
CDR3nt: TGTGCCTGGAGCCACGGACAGGTTGATGCGCGGAGATTTCAACTGGGCAAAAACATTCAGTACTTC
CDR3aa: CAWSHGQVDARRFQLGKNIQYF

j_gene: TRBJ2-1
abundance: -
v_gene: TRBV5-1
d_gene: TRBD2
CDR3nt: TGCGCCAGCAGCCTCGGGACTAGCGGGACTGGTGAGCAGTTCTTC
CDR3aa: CASSLGTSGTGEQFF

j_gene: TRBJ1-1
abundance: -
v_gene: TRBV10-2
d_gene: TRBD1
CDR3nt: TGCGCCAGCAGTGATCAGGGGGGAAAGATGAACACTGAAGCTTTCTTT
CDR3aa: CASSDQGGKMNTEAFF

j_gene: TRBJ1-6
abundance: -
v_gene: TRBV25-1
d_gene: -
CDR3nt: TGTGCCAGCAGTGAAGGGGTGGGCCGGATTTGGTCACCCCTCCACTTT
CDR3aa: CASSEGVGRIWSPLHF

j_gene: TRBJ2-3
abundance: -
v_gene: TRBV5-4
d_gene: TRBD2
CDR3nt: TGTGCCAGCAGCTTGGTCACTAGCGGGAGTACAGATACGCAGTATTTT
CDR3aa: CASSLVTSGSTDTQYF